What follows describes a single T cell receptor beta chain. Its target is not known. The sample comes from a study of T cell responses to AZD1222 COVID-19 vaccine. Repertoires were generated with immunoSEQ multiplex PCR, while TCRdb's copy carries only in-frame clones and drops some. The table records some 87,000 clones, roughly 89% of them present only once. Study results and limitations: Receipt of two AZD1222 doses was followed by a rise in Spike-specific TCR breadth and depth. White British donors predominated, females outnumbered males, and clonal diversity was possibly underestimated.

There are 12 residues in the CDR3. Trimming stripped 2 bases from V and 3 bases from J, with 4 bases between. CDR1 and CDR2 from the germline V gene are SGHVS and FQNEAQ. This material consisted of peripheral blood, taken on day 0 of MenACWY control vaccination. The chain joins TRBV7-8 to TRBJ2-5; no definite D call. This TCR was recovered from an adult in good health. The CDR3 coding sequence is TGTGCCAGCAGCTTACCGAAAGAGACCCAGTACTTC. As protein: CASSLPKETQYF.